The 30 T cell receptor beta chains reported below all come from one sample, sequenced in a study of T-cell reconstitution after alpha-beta-depleted transplantation in children. Researchers prepared the TCRbeta library using unique molecular identifiers, the study reports. Via MiXCR, TCRdb re-called the PCR reads, giving one row per CDR3 protein. The sample shows about 610,000 distinct CDR3 sequences, 8% to 11% of them seen only once. The sequencing used PBMCs from the stem cell graft donor, collected from the stem cell graft. The receptors come from a human donor who donated a stem cell graft to a child with acute myeloid leukemia.

This clonotype was counted many times. The CDR3: CSAQAVPRETQYF. For the CDR3, the DNA is TGCAGTGCTCAGGCGGTGCCCAGGGAGACCCAGTACTTC. This chain uses TRBV20-1 with TRBJ2-5; D remains unclear. The CDR3 sequence is 13 residues long. Germline V CDR1 and CDR2: DFQATT, SNEGSKA (reference sequence). V gave up 5 bases and J gave up 5 bases, with 15 bases separating them.

V usage is TRBV7-2 and J usage is TRBJ2-1, with 13 bases identical to TRBD2. CDR3 length: 15 amino acids. CDR1 is SGHTA and CDR2 is FQGNSA in the germline V gene. With V trimmed by 3 bases and J by 8 bases, 4 bases remained unmatched. The CDR3 DNA reads TGTGCCAGCAGCTTTGGGACTAGCGGGACCGATGAGCAGTTCTTC. This sequence encodes CASSFGTSGTDEQFF.

The CDR3 spells CASRWAGGPYEQYF. CDR3 nucleotide sequence: TGTGCCAGCAGATGGGCCGGGGGCCCATACGAGCAGTACTTC. This sequence joins TRBV6-2 or TRBV6-3 and TRBJ2-7; D tentatively fits TRBD1 or TRBD2 (6 bases each). Germline lookup yields CDR1 MNHEY and CDR2 SVGEGT. V lost 6 bases, J lost 4 bases, and 16 bases lay in between. CDR3 size: 14 residues.

The chain couples TRBV3-1 to TRBJ2-3; either TRBD1 or TRBD2 may fit D (5 bases each). Germline V gene sequence: CDR1 LGHDT, CDR2 YNNKEL (reference sequence). This CDR3 comprises 16 residues. The V gene lost 3 bases and the J gene lost 7 bases, with 20 bases spanning the gap. CDR3 bases: TGTGCCAGCAGCCAGCAAAGGGGAGTTTCAAGGAATACGCAGTATTTT. It yields the protein CASSQQRGVSRNTQYF.

This clonotype has a handful of counts. The chain uses TRBV7-9 and TRBJ2-3; D is ambiguous. CDR1 SEHNR and CDR2 FQNEAQ come from the germline V gene (reference sequence). The CDR3 length is 13 residues. Trimming cost V 1 base and J 5 bases, with 7 bases left between them. The CDR3 nucleotides are TGTGCCAGCAGCTTAGGATACATAGATACGCAGTATTTT. It translates to CASSLGYIDTQYF.

V gene TRBV27 combines with J gene TRBJ2-7; 10 positions agree with TRBD1. The CDR3 covers 16 residues. The J segment lost 5 bases and the V segment lost 7 bases, leaving 14 bases of the junction unmatched. In germline, CDR1 is MNHEY, CDR2 SMNVEV (reference sequence). The CDR3 reads CASTSLTGTGAHEQYF. The CDR3 bases are TGTGCCAGCACCTCCCTAACCGGGACAGGGGCTCACGAGCAGTACTTC.

This clonotype was observed many times. The chain joins TRBV6-6 to TRBJ1-2; TRBD1 agrees at 8 bases. CDR3 size: 12 residues. Germline-derived CDR1 and CDR2 are MNHNY and SVGAGI (reference sequence). The V and J ends lost 5 bases and 7 bases, in that order; junction bases with no gene match: 3. The CDR3 nucleotides are TGTGCCAGCAGTCTGACAGGGGCTGGCTACACCTTC. It specifies CASSLTGAGYTF.

This clonotype showed up just a few times. The chain links TRBV19 to TRBJ2-2; 7 positions match TRBD1. The CDR3 totals 14 residues. The ends lost 6 bases at V and 0 bases at J; junction bases unmatched: 1. The germline gives CDR1 LNHDA, CDR2 SQIVND (reference sequence). The CDR3 DNA reads TGTGCCAGTAGGACAGGGACGAACACCGGGGAGCTGTTTTTT. Protein product: CASRTGTNTGELFF. Drawing the rest from reference TRBV19 and TRBJ2-2, the complete variable domain is DGGITQSPKYLFRKEGQNVTLSCEQNLNHDAMYWYRQDPGQGLRLIYYSQIVNDFQKGDIAEGYSVSREKKESFPLTVTSAQKNPTAFYLCASRTGTNTGELFFGEGSRLTVL.

This clonotype was picked up many times. This sequence joins TRBV28 and TRBJ2-1; tentative D call: TRBD2 (6 bases). CDR1 and CDR2 (germline): MDHEN, SYDVKM. V lost 6 bases and J lost 2, with 14 bases in between. This CDR3 contains 15 residues. Here the CDR3 reads CASSPPGGTYNEQFF. For the CDR3, the DNA is TGTGCCAGCAGCCCCCCCGGGGGAACCTACAATGAGCAGTTCTTC.

This clonotype showed up just a few times. This rearrangement joins TRBV12-3 or TRBV12-4 to TRBJ2-1; 10 bases agree with TRBD2. Trimming at V came to 5 bases and at J to 3 bases, leaving 7 bases not matched to a gene. The CDR3 is 16 residues long. The chain's CDR3 is CASSRTGTSVYNEQFF. In DNA, the CDR3 is TGTGCCAGCAGTAGGACCGGGACTAGCGTCTACAATGAGCAGTTCTTC.

The chain recombines TRBV20-1 with TRBJ2-1; 11 nucleotides line up with TRBD2. This CDR3 has 19 residues. Per germline, CDR1 DFQATT and CDR2 SNEGSKA (reference sequence). V shed 1 base, J shed 7 bases, and the junction held 18 bases outside the gene matches. The CDR3 reads CSARVDRKKLAGVSNEQFF. DNA of the CDR3: TGCAGTGCTAGAGTGGACAGAAAAAAACTAGCGGGAGTGAGTAATGAGCAGTTCTTC.

This clonotype has a handful of counts. The chain links TRBV12-3 or TRBV12-4 to TRBJ2-5; TRBD1 agrees at 12 bases. This CDR3 has 16 residues. Unmatched junction bases numbered 7, after V lost 4 bases and J lost 4 bases. CDR3 protein: CASSSVGTGGGETQYF. For the CDR3, the DNA is TGTGCCAGCAGTTCCGTCGGGACAGGGGGCGGAGAGACCCAGTACTTC.

This clonotype occurred many times. The rearrangement uses TRBV15 and TRBJ2-5, with unresolved D. There are 15 residues in the CDR3. Germline loops: CDR1 LNHNV, CDR2 YYDKDF (reference sequence). The germline V and J ends were trimmed by 0 bases and 2 bases, with 10 bases remaining between them. The CDR3 reads CATSRDPNRQETQYF. The CDR3 nucleotides are TGTGCCACCAGCAGAGACCCAAATAGGCAAGAGACCCAGTACTTC. The complete variable domain, with remaining parts taken from reference TRBV15 and TRBJ2-5, reads DAMVIQNPRYQVTQFGKPVTLSCSQTLNHNVMYWYQQKSSQAPKLLFHYYDKDFNNEADTPDNFQSRRPNTSFCFLDIRSPGLGDTAMYLCATSRDPNRQETQYFGPGTRLLVL.

Only a few counts were recorded for this clonotype. The chain has TRBV5-1 and TRBJ2-7; 8 bases are shared with TRBD2. Per the germline V gene, CDR1 is SGHRS and CDR2 is YFSETQ. V lost 0 bases and J lost 6; bases outside the gene matches: 5. The CDR3 consists of 14 residues. This CDR3 is CASSLGLATGEQYF. The DNA for the CDR3 is TGCGCCAGCAGCTTGGGACTAGCGACGGGCGAGCAGTACTTC.

The chain carries TRBV9 and TRBJ2-1; TRBD2 matches at 7 bases. The CDR3 is 14 amino acids. V dropped 4 bases and J dropped 5; count of bases not matched to a gene: 6. Germline loops: CDR1 SGDLS, CDR2 YYNGEE. CDR3 nucleotides: TGTGCCAGCAGCCGAAATGGGAGGGACAATGAGCAGTTCTTC. As protein: CASSRNGRDNEQFF.

This clonotype was picked up many times. V is TRBV4-3 and J is TRBJ2-7; no clear D gene. Germline loops: CDR1 LGHNA, CDR2 YSLEER. The germline V and J ends were trimmed by 0 bases and 5 bases, with 2 bases remaining between them. CDR3 length: 11 residues. CDR3 sequence reads: CASSQDHEQYF. In DNA, the CDR3 is TGCGCCAGCAGCCAAGACCACGAGCAGTACTTC.

This clonotype has a count of ten or more. This rearrangement joins TRBV12-3 or TRBV12-4 to TRBJ2-1; no firm D call. The V end was cut by 10 bases, the J end by 4 bases, with 8 bases between. This CDR3 is 11 amino acids long. The CDR3: CATGEYNEQFF. The CDR3 nucleotides read TGTGCCACGGGCGAGTACAATGAGCAGTTCTTC.

The chain couples TRBV30 to TRBJ2-5; 9 bases agree with TRBD2. CDR3 length: 15 residues. The trim removed 4 bases at V and 5 bases at J, leaving 11 bases unmatched. Per germline, CDR1 GTSNPN and CDR2 SVGIG (reference sequence). In nucleotides, the CDR3 is TGTGCCTGGAATCGCGGGCGGGAGGGCAAGGAGACCCAGTACTTC. Its protein is CAWNRGREGKETQYF.

This chain connects TRBV29-1 to TRBJ2-7, with 7 bases aligning to TRBD1. The CDR3 is 13 amino acids. The germline CDR1 and CDR2 sequences are SQVTM and ANQGSEA. Trimming cost V 6 bases and J 0 bases; bases outside gene matches: 5. CDR3 DNA sequence: TGCAGCGTAAGACAGGGTAACTCCTACGAGCAGTACTTC. Translation gives CSVRQGNSYEQYF.

The J gene is TRBJ2-2, the V gene TRBV5-1, with D uncertain. The CDR3 runs to 13 residues. The germline CDR1 and CDR2 sequences are SGHRS and YFSETQ. V was cut by 4 bases and J by 2 bases, with 6 bases left in between. CDR3: CASSGDNTGELFF. As DNA, the CDR3 is TGCGCCAGCAGCGGCGATAACACCGGGGAGCTGTTTTTT.

This clonotype was counted ten times or more. The chain combines TRBV7-9 with TRBJ2-1; D not resolved. The V gene's germline CDR1 is SEHNR and CDR2 FQNEAQ (reference sequence). CDR3 length equals 19 residues. Trimming pared 3 bases from V and 1 base from J, leaving 22 bases between. The CDR3 spells CASSFPVSKDVGSYNEQFF. The CDR3 nucleotides read TGTGCCAGCAGCTTTCCGGTCTCAAAGGACGTGGGGTCCTACAATGAGCAGTTCTTC.

In its sample, this clonotype was seen once. A read error may account for a junction end that differs from germline. The chain recombines TRBV28 with TRBJ2-6; D is possibly TRBD1 or TRBD2 (5 bases each). This CDR3 contains 16 residues. CDR1 MDHEN and CDR2 SYDVKM come from the germline V gene. The CDR3 sequence: CASSSEGLAGANGLTF. The CDR3 bases are TGTGCCAGCAGTTCCGAGGGGCTGGCTGGGGCCAACGGCCTGACTTTC.

This clonotype occurred many times. The V call is TRBV6-2 or TRBV6-3, the J call TRBJ2-7, with D uncertain. The V end was cut by 0 bases, the J end by 1 base, with 7 bases between. Germline CDR1 MNHEY, CDR2 SVGEGT. CDR3 length: 14 amino acids. In nucleotides, the CDR3 is TGTGCCAGCAGTTACTCGGCAGCTTCCTACGAGCAGTACTTC. It is translated as CASSYSAASYEQYF.

The rearrangement links TRBV7-6 to TRBJ2-3, with D possibly TRBD2 on 6 matching bases. CDR1 is SGHVS and CDR2 is FNYEAQ in the germline V gene. The CDR3 runs to 17 residues. Trimming took 2 bases from V and 0 from J, leaving 15 bases between them. CDR3 nucleotides: TGTGCCAGCAGCTTATTCCACCCGCGGGACAGCACAGATACGCAGTATTTT. This encodes CASSLFHPRDSTDTQYF. The full variable domain, with the rest looked up from reference TRBV7-6 and TRBJ2-3, is GAGVSQSPRYKVTKRGQDVALRCDPISGHVSLYWYRQALGQGPEFLTYFNYEAQQDKSGLPNDRFSAERPEGSISTLTIQRTEQRDSAMYRCASSLFHPRDSTDTQYFGPGTRLTVL.

The genes are TRBV12-3 or TRBV12-4 and TRBJ2-2; TRBD2 aligns across 11 bases. The length of the CDR3 is 16 residues. Germline trimming cut 7 bases from V and 3 bases from J; bases unmatched to any gene: 7. CDR3 coding DNA: TGTGCCAGCACCCATTTAGCGGGAGGGTACACCGGGGAGCTGTTTTTT. Encoded protein: CASTHLAGGYTGELFF.

The V call is TRBV7-6, the J call TRBJ2-5, with D hard to call. Trimming removed 0 bases from V and 4 bases from J, with 12 bases in between. The germline CDR1 and CDR2 sequences are SGHVS and FNYEAQ. This CDR3 contains 15 residues. Written as DNA, the CDR3 is TGTGCCAGCAGCTTAGCCCCCCGGGTAGTAGAGACCCAGTACTTC. Protein: CASSLAPRVVETQYF.

The chain is built from TRBV5-1 and TRBJ1-1; weak D call: TRBD1 (6 bases). This CDR3 is 16 amino acids long. Germline-derived CDR1 and CDR2 are SGHRS and YFSETQ. V lost 3 bases and J 0 bases, leaving 15 bases between the germline ends. The CDR3 protein is CASSWGATGMNTEAFF. DNA for the CDR3: TGCGCCAGCAGCTGGGGGGCAACAGGGATGAACACTGAAGCTTTCTTT.

The CDR3 here is CSAHKTGGNEQFF. The CDR3 nucleotides read TGCAGTGCCCACAAGACTGGGGGCAATGAGCAGTTCTTC. The chain combines TRBV20-1 with TRBJ2-1; tentatively, D is TRBD1 or TRBD2 (5 bases each). Germline V lookup: CDR1 DFQATT, CDR2 SNEGSKA (reference sequence). Trimming took off 6 bases at V and 6 bases at J, with 15 bases between the two ends. The length of the CDR3 is 13 residues.

The table lists this clonotype with many counts. This rearrangement joins TRBV6-5 to TRBJ2-2; the match to TRBD1 covers 9 bases. The germline V gene encodes CDR1 MNHEY and CDR2 SVGAGI. V lost 6 bases to trimming and J lost 4 bases; unmatched junction nucleotides: 9. CDR3 size: 16 residues. The CDR3 DNA reads as TGTGCCAGCAGAAATCCGGGACAGGGACCCACCGGGGAGCTGTTTTTT. It codes for CASRNPGQGPTGELFF.

This clonotype was seen ten or more times. The J gene is TRBJ2-3, the V gene TRBV10-3; D is perhaps TRBD2 (5 bases). CDR3 size: 14 residues. Trimming shortened V by 7 bases and J by 3 bases, and 14 bases separated the two germline ends. Germline CDR1 is ENHRY and CDR2 is SYGVKD. CDR3 amino acids: CAINGGGLTDTQYF. The CDR3 DNA is TGTGCCATCAATGGAGGTGGGTTGACAGATACGCAGTATTTT.